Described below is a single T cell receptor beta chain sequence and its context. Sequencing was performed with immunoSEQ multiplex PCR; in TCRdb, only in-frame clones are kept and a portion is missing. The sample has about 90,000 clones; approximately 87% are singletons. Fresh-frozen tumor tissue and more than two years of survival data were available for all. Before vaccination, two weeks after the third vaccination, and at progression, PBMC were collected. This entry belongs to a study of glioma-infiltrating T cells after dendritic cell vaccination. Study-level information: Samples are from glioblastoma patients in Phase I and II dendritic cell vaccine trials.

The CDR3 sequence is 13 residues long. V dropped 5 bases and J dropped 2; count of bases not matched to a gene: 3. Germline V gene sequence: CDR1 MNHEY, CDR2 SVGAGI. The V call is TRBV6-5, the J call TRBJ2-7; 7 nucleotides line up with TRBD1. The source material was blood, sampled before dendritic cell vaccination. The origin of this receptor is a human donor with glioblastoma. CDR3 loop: CASSRDRAYEQYF. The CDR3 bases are TGTGCCAGCAGTCGGGACAGAGCCTACGAGCAGTACTTC.